A single sample gave rise to the 28 T cell receptor beta chains below, sequenced in a study of human T cells and chemical hapten exposure. MiXCR, run by TCRdb on the RACE reads, gives a single entry per CDR3 protein. The sample includes roughly 50,000 distinct CDR3 sequences, over 9.5% of them seen just once. Time point specified: patch test 2, 6 weeks after DPC sensitization. Treatment meaning: therapeutic diphenylcyclopropenone sensitization with weekly scalp DPC. Sequencing was performed on whole blood, taken in connection with sensitization to the hapten diphenylcyclopropenone (DPC). Every receptor here comes from a woman aged 50 to 65 with alopecia areata. Some clones in this sample may be carry-over from other donors' samples.

This clonotype was seen many times. V gene TRBV5-1 combines with J gene TRBJ2-3; 7 bases align to TRBD2. V was pared by 4 bases and J by 1 base, with 6 bases of the junction left unmatched. The germline V gene has CDR1 SGHRS and CDR2 YFSETQ. This CDR3 is built from 15 residues. The CDR3 coding sequence is TGCGCCAGCAGCCCTTCTAGCGGACGCACAGATACGCAGTATTTT. Translating gives CASSPSSGRTDTQYF.

This clonotype was found many times. This rearrangement joins TRBV5-1 to TRBJ2-5; 9 bases fit TRBD1. V dropped 5 bases and J dropped 9; count of bases not matched to a gene: 11. The CDR3 loop spans 14 amino acids. Germline CDR1 is SGHRS and CDR2 is YFSETQ. This CDR3 reads CASRSGQGLGAQYF. DNA of the CDR3: TGCGCCAGCAGATCGGGACAGGGCTTGGGAGCCCAGTACTTC.

The table lists this clonotype with many counts. V and J are TRBV6-5 and TRBJ1-6; D is undetermined. Trimming shortened V by 6 bases and J by 0 bases, and 12 bases separated the two germline ends. The CDR3 totals 16 residues. Per the germline V gene, CDR1 is MNHEY and CDR2 is SVGAGI. The CDR3 DNA follows: TGTGCCAGCAGCGACCACGTCAGCTCCTATAATTCACCCCTCCACTTT. Translation gives CASSDHVSSYNSPLHF.

The genes are TRBV5-1 and TRBJ1-1, with D unresolved. The CDR3 length is 15 residues. V lost 0 bases to trimming and J lost 4 bases, with 13 bases between them. Germline V gene lookup returns CDR1 SGHRS and CDR2 YFSETQ. DNA for the CDR3: TGCGCCAGCAGCTTGGAGCCAGAAGTTTTCACTGAAGCTTTCTTT. Protein product: CASSLEPEVFTEAFF.

To note about this clonotype: This likely comes from a read error, as the CDR3 has no conserved phenylalanine or tryptophan at its end. This chain connects TRBV7-9 to TRBJ2-1; the match to TRBD2 covers 11 bases. The CDR3 is 15 residues long. Germline V lookup: CDR1 SEHNR, CDR2 FQNEAQ (reference sequence). Germline trimming cut 4 bases from V and 5 bases from J; bases unmatched to any gene: 4. The DNA for the CDR3 is TGTGCCAGCAGCTCAACGACTAGCGGGGACAATGAGCAGTTCTCC. This gives the protein CASSSTTSGDNEQFS.

The V gene is TRBV4-3, the J gene TRBJ1-4; D gene ambiguous. The V and J ends lost 0 bases and 4 bases respectively, with 18 bases between them. The CDR3 is 18 amino acids. CDR1 is LGHNA, CDR2 YSLEER, per germline. In nucleotides, the CDR3 is TGCGCCAGCAGCCAAGACGATGGGGAGGTGGGCCTTAATGAAAAACTGTTTTTT. Translating it yields CASSQDDGEVGLNEKLFF.

The V gene is TRBV6-5, the J gene TRBJ1-6, with D uncertain. V shed 0 bases and J shed 13 bases, with 10 bases lying between them. The V gene's germline CDR1 is MNHEY and CDR2 SVGAGI. CDR3 length: 13 residues. For the CDR3, the DNA is TGTGCCAGCAGTTACTCGTCTGGGAATCCCCTCCACTTT. It is translated as CASSYSSGNPLHF.

A few counts support this clonotype. The rearrangement uses TRBV23-1 and TRBJ2-6; D remains unclear. TRBV23-1 is annotated as an ORF whose role is uncertain. This CDR3 contains 14 residues. The V end was cut by 4 bases, the J end by 3 bases, with 7 bases between. The CDR3 is CASSRSRGANVLTF. CDR3 sequence (DNA): TGCGCCAGCAGTCGATCACGTGGGGCCAACGTCCTGACTTTC.

This clonotype was seen a handful of times. The J gene is TRBJ2-2, the V gene TRBV4-3; D is ambiguous. This CDR3 is built from 16 residues. CDR1 LGHNA and CDR2 YSLEER come from the germline V gene. V was shortened by 1 base and J by 0 bases, with 9 bases between the two germline ends. In DNA form, the CDR3 reads TGCGCCAGCAGCCAAGGGCAGTTCGCGAACACCGGGGAGCTGTTTTTT. Translation gives CASSQGQFANTGELFF.

This clonotype was seen at least ten times. CDR3 in amino acids: CASSKHTSSYNEQFF. The CDR3 DNA sequence: TGTGCCAGCAGCAAACACACGAGCTCCTACAATGAGCAGTTCTTC. The chain has TRBV21-1 and TRBJ2-1. TRBV21-1 is labeled a pseudogene. The CDR3 sequence is 15 residues long.

This clonotype occurred many times. The rearrangement joins TRBV18 to TRBJ1-1; D not certain. There are 13 residues in the CDR3. With 3 bases removed from V and 1 base from J, the gap between germline ends came to 6 bases. Looked up from germline, CDR1 is KGHSH and CDR2 is LQKENI. This chain's CDR3 is CASSPAQNTEAFF. The DNA of the CDR3 is TGTGCCAGCTCACCGGCCCAGAACACTGAAGCTTTCTTT. The whole variable domain, filled in from reference TRBV18 and TRBJ1-1, reads NAGVMQNPRHLVRRRGQEARLRCSPMKGHSHVYWYRQLPEEGLKFMVYLQKENIIDESGMPKERFSAEFPKEGPSILRIQQVVRGDSAAYFCASSPAQNTEAFFGQGTRLTVV.

The chain couples TRBV6-6 to TRBJ2-7, with unresolved D. The germline V gene encodes CDR1 MNHNY and CDR2 SVGAGI (reference sequence). V was shortened by 0 bases and J by 5 bases, with 14 bases between the two germline ends. CDR3 length: 15 amino acids. CDR3 sequence: CASSYSIQILNEQYF. CDR3 DNA sequence: TGTGCCAGCAGTTACTCGATTCAAATCTTAAACGAGCAGTACTTC.

This clonotype showed up many times. Written as DNA, the CDR3 is TGTGCCAGCAGTTCGACAGGCGGGCAGCCCCAGCATTTT. Its translation is CASSSTGGQPQHF. This chain uses TRBV28 with TRBJ1-5; TRBD1 is a possible D gene (6 bases). The ends were cut back, 4 bases at V and 7 bases at J, with 11 bases in the middle. This CDR3 comprises 13 residues. In germline, CDR1 is MDHEN, CDR2 SYDVKM.

This clonotype was counted many times. This chain joins TRBV27 and TRBJ1-5; no definite D call. The CDR3 sequence is 13 residues long. Trimming took off 6 bases at V and 5 bases at J, with 11 bases between the two ends. Germline-derived CDR1 and CDR2 are MNHEY and SMNVEV (reference sequence). CDR3 loop: CASRAGSYQPQHF. Written as DNA, the CDR3 is TGTGCCAGCAGGGCTGGCTCTTATCAGCCCCAGCATTTT.

The chain links TRBV7-6 to TRBJ1-1; the D gene is possibly TRBD1 (6 bases). V dropped 5 bases and J dropped 3 bases, with 10 bases sitting between them. The CDR3 consists of 13 residues. Germline CDR1 and CDR2: SGHVS and FNYEAQ. The DNA for the CDR3 is TGTGCCAGCAGCCAAACAGGGCACACTGAAGCTTTCTTT. Translating gives CASSQTGHTEAFF.

The chain joins TRBV6-6 to TRBJ1-4, with D hard to call. This CDR3 has 14 amino acids. Germline V CDR1 and CDR2: MNHNY, SVGAGI (reference sequence). The germline V and J ends were trimmed by 6 bases and 4 bases, with 12 bases remaining between them. CDR3 coding DNA: TGTGCCAGCAGCTCCGGGAGAGATAATGAAAAACTGTTTTTT. Its protein product is CASSSGRDNEKLFF.

The V call is TRBV5-4, the J call TRBJ2-5; no firm D call. This CDR3 region has 16 residues. V lost 1 base and J lost 2, with 15 bases in between. Germline V gene data show CDR1 as SGHNT and CDR2 as YYREEE (reference sequence). The CDR3 DNA is TGTGCCAGCAGCTTGAAGGTCGGAGCTAGGCAAGAGACCCAGTACTTC. Translation gives CASSLKVGARQETQYF. Drawing the rest from reference TRBV5-4 and TRBJ2-5, the complete variable domain is ETGVTQSPTHLIKTRGQQVTLRCSSQSGHNTVSWYQQALGQGPQFIFQYYREEENGRGNFPPRFSGLQFPNYSSELNVNALELDDSALYLCASSLKVGARQETQYFGPGTRLLVL.

This clonotype was seen many times. CDR3 sequence: CASRETSLRTDTQYF. Written as DNA, the CDR3 is TGTGCCAGCAGGGAGACTAGCTTACGCACAGATACGCAGTATTTT. The chain joins TRBV7-6 to TRBJ2-3; TRBD2 matches 7 bases. Germline CDR1 reads SGHVS; CDR2 reads FNYEAQ. The CDR3 has 15 amino acids. After removal of 6 bases from V and 1 base from J, the junction contained 7 bases not matched to a gene.

In this sample, this clonotype turned up many times. V usage is TRBV7-9 and J usage is TRBJ1-1, with TRBD1 matching 7 bases. The J segment lost 5 bases and the V segment lost 5 bases, leaving 5 bases of the junction unmatched. The CDR3 sequence is 13 residues long. Germline CDR1 reads SEHNR; CDR2 reads FQNEAQ (reference sequence). CDR3 nucleotide sequence: TGTGCCAGCAGCAAACGACAGGGAACTGAAGCTTTCTTT. It codes for CASSKRQGTEAFF.

This clonotype was seen only once. This chain connects TRBV3-1 to TRBJ2-1, with D maybe TRBD2 (7 bases). V dropped 4 bases and J dropped 5 bases, with 15 bases sitting between them. Germline CDR1 is LGHDT and CDR2 is YNNKEL (reference sequence). This CDR3 is 15 amino acids long. Here the CDR3 reads CASSPRGPGNNEQFF. For the CDR3, the DNA is TGTGCCAGCAGCCCGCGGGGGCCAGGGAACAATGAGCAGTTCTTC.

This clonotype was seen more than once but under ten times. The chain links TRBV13 to TRBJ2-7; D call uncertain. The ends were cut back, 1 base at V and 0 bases at J, with 4 bases in the middle. The V gene's germline CDR1 is PRHDT and CDR2 FYEKMQ (reference sequence). The CDR3 spans 13 residues. The CDR3, as DNA: TGTGCCAGCAGCTTAGCGCTCTCCTACGAGCAGTACTTC. Translating gives CASSLALSYEQYF. The variable domain in full, completed from reference TRBV13 and TRBJ2-7, reads AAGVIQSPRHLIKEKRETATLKCYPIPRHDTVYWYQQGPGQDPQFLISFYEKMQSDKGSIPDRFSAQQFSDYHSELNMSSLELGDSALYFCASSLALSYEQYFGPGTRLTVT.

V usage is TRBV3-1 and J usage is TRBJ1-1; D not resolved. The CDR3 runs to 15 residues. V was pared by 4 bases and J by 0 bases, with 12 bases between. CDR1 is LGHDT and CDR2 is YNNKEL in the germline V gene (reference sequence). The DNA for the CDR3 is TGTGCCAGCAGCCGGGGAAGTCAGCTGAACACTGAAGCTTTCTTT. Translated: CASSRGSQLNTEAFF.

This clonotype was recorded at least ten times. This chain uses TRBV18 with TRBJ2-6; D unresolved. The CDR3 is made up of 13 amino acids. V was clipped by 3 bases and J by 4 bases, with 4 bases between them. CDR1 KGHSH and CDR2 LQKENI come from the germline V gene. CDR3 nucleotides: TGTGCCAGCTCACCGGGAGGGGCCAACGTCCTGACTTTC. Translating it yields CASSPGGANVLTF.

The genes are TRBV29-1 and TRBJ2-5; TRBD2 is a possible D gene (6 bases). The CDR3 extends over 12 amino acids. Trimming cost V 2 bases and J 5 bases, with 9 bases left between them. The germline CDR1 and CDR2 sequences are SQVTM and ANQGSEA. The CDR3 region has the DNA TGCAGCGTTGAAAAAAGCGGGGAGACCCAGTACTTC. Protein: CSVEKSGETQYF.

The rearrangement links TRBV2 to TRBJ2-5, with D tentatively TRBD2 (6 bases). Trimming shortened V by 4 bases and J by 5 bases, and 14 bases separated the two germline ends. This CDR3 contains 14 residues. Germline V gene lookup returns CDR1 SNHLY and CDR2 FYNNEI. This chain's CDR3 is CASSVPGVRETQYF. The DNA of the CDR3 is TGTGCCAGCAGTGTCCCGGGGGTCAGGGAGACCCAGTACTTC.

The chain employs TRBV5-5 and TRBJ1-1; 7 nucleotides match TRBD1. CDR3 length: 17 amino acids. Germline-derived CDR1 and CDR2 are SGHKS and YYEKEE (reference sequence). V shed 4 bases and J 0 bases; nucleotides not matched to a gene: 12. DNA of the CDR3: TGTGCCAGCAGCCTTGACAGGGAACTCCTTATGAACACTGAAGCTTTCTTT. Residues: CASSLDRELLMNTEAFF.

For this clonotype: The junction differs from germline at one of its ends, possibly a read error. The chain is built from TRBV6-2 or TRBV6-3 and TRBJ1-5, with unresolved D. CDR1 and CDR2 (germline): MNHEY, SVGEGT. This CDR3 comprises 13 residues. The CDR3 loop reads CASSYLLVQPQHF. In DNA, the CDR3 is TGTGCCAGCAGTTATCTCCTGGTTCAGCCACAGCATTTT.

This clonotype was detected only a few times. The rearrangement uses TRBV5-1 and TRBJ2-7, with 10 bases matching TRBD2. Germline-derived CDR1 and CDR2 are SGHRS and YFSETQ. The CDR3 consists of 14 residues. The V segment lost 4 bases and the J segment 5 bases; nucleotides outside the gene matches: 6. Here the CDR3 DNA reads TGCGCCAGCAGCACAGCGGGGGGGCGGAACGAGCAGTACTTC. It yields the protein CASSTAGGRNEQYF.